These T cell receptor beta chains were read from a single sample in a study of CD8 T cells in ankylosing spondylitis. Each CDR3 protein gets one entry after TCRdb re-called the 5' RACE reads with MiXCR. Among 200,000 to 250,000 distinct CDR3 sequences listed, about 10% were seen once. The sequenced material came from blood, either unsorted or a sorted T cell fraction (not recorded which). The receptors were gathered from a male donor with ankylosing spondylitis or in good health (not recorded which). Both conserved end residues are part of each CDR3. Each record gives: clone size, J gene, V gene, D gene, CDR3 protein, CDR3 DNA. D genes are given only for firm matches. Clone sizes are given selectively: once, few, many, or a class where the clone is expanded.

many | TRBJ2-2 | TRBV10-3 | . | CATARQGGSTNTGELFF | TGTGCCACTGCCCGACAGGGAGGGAGTACGAACACCGGGGAGCTGTTTTTT
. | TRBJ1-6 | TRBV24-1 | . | CATSDLPPRDEGKRSYNSPLHF | TGTGCCACCAGTGATTTGCCCCCACGGGACGAAGGGAAACGCTCCTATAATTCACCCCTCCACTTT
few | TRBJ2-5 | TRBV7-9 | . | CASSHGWDQETQYF | TGTGCCAGCAGCCACGGATGGGACCAAGAGACCCAGTACTTC
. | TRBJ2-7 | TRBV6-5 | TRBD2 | CASSYGAGGISYEQYF | TGTGCCAGCAGTTATGGGGCGGGGGGCATCTCCTACGAGCAGTACTTC
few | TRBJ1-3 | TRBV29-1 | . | CSVKSGFAGNTIYF | TGCAGCGTAAAGTCGGGATTCGCTGGAAACACCATATATTTT
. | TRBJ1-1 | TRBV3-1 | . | CASSQQGSGEAFF | TGTGCCAGCAGCCAGCAGGGGTCGGGTGAAGCTTTCTTT
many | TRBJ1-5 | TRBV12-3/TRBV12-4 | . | CASSLGATNQPQHF | TGTGCCAGCAGTTTGGGGGCAACTAATCAGCCCCAGCATTTT
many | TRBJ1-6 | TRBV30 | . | CAWRGADSSYNSPLHF | TGTGCCTGGAGAGGGGCAGATAGCTCCTATAATTCACCCCTCCACTTT
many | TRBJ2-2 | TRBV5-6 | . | CASSLIGARDTGELFF | TGTGCCAGCAGCTTGATTGGGGCACGGGATACCGGGGAGCTGTTTTTT
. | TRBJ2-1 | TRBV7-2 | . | CASSSGPAMGEQFF | TGTGCCAGCAGCTCGGGTCCAGCAATGGGGGAGCAGTTCTTC
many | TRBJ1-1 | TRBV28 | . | CASSIGGRGNTEAFF | TGTGCCAGCAGTATAGGGGGACGGGGGAACACTGAAGCTTTCTTT
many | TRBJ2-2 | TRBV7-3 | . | CASSQGDRELFF | TGTGCCAGCAGCCAAGGCGACCGGGAGCTGTTTTTT
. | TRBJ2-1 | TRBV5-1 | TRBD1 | CASSLGGGTGTYNEQFF | TGCGCCAGCAGCTTGGGAGGAGGGACAGGGACCTACAATGAGCAGTTCTTC
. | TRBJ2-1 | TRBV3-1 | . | CASLGVGDEQFF | TGTGCCAGCCTTGGGGTCGGGGATGAGCAGTTCTTC
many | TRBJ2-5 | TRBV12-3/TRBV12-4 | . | CASSFGGKLQEETQYF | TGTGCCAGCAGTTTTGGAGGGAAGCTCCAGGAAGAGACCCAGTACTTC
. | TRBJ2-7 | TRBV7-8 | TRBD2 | CASSIDGGKQYF | TGTGCCAGCAGTATAGACGGGGGGAAGCAGTACTTC
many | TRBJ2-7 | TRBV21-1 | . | CASSKEGRAYEQYF | TGTGCCAGCAGCAAAGAAGGGCGGGCCTACGAGCAGTACTTC
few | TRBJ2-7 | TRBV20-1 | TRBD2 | CSARSSGGDSSSYEQYF | TGCAGTGCTAGAAGTAGTGGGGGGGATTCTAGCTCCTACGAGCAGTACTTC
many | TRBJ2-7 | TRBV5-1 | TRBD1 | CASSSRTGAFGEQYF | TGCGCCAGCAGCTCTCGGACAGGGGCTTTCGGGGAGCAGTACTTC
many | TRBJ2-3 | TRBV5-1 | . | CASSLRQDFTDTQYF | TGCGCCAGCAGCCTAAGACAGGACTTCACAGATACGCAGTATTTT
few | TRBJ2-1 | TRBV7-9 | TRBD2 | CASSLEVGTSQFF | TGTGCCAGCAGCTTAGAGGTCGGGACTAGTCAGTTCTTC
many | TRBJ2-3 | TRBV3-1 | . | CASSPQQGGRDTQYF | TGTGCCAGCAGCCCTCAACAGGGAGGGAGAGATACGCAGTATTTT
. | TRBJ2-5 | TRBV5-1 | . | CASSLSSGVSETQYF | TGCGCCAGCAGCTTGTCAAGTGGAGTGTCGGAGACCCAGTACTTC
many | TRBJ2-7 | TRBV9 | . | CASSVGGSYEQYF | TGTGCCAGCAGCGTAGGCGGGTCCTACGAGCAGTACTTC
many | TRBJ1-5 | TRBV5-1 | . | CASSLSGKEPQHF | TGCGCCAGCAGCTTGTCAGGGAAGGAGCCCCAGCATTTT
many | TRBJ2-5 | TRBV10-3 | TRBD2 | CAIRSGTSGATTQYF | TGTGCCATCAGATCCGGGACTAGCGGCGCTACGACCCAGTACTTC
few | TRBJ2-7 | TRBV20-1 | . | CSARDGQGNSYEQYF | TGCAGTGCTAGAGATGGGCAGGGGAACTCCTACGAGCAGTACTTC
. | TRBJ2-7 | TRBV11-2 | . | CASSRTDKGYEQYF | TGTGCCAGCAGCCGGACGGACAAAGGCTACGAGCAGTACTTC
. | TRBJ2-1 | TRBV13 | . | CASSLRTPRMRNEQFF | TGTGCCAGCAGCTTAAGGACTCCCAGAATGCGCAATGAGCAGTTCTTC
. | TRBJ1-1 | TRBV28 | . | CASSSPWRDVGTEAFF | TGTGCCAGCAGTTCCCCCTGGAGGGATGTTGGCACTGAAGCTTTCTTT
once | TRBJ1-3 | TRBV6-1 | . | CASSHIRGSGNTIYF | TGTGCCAGCAGTCATATCAGGGGCTCTGGAAACACCATATATTTT
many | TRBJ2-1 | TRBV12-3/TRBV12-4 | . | CASSLRQDHEQFF | TGTGCCAGCAGTCTCCGACAGGACCATGAGCAGTTCTTC
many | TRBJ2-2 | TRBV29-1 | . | CSAFSDGYDTGELFF | TGCAGCGCCTTCTCTGACGGTTACGACACCGGGGAGCTGTTTTTT
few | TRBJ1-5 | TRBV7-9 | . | CASSLGGFDQPQHF | TGTGCCAGCAGCTTAGGGGGTTTCGATCAGCCCCAGCATTTT
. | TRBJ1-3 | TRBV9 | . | CASSSRMGEDVGNTIYF | TGTGCCAGCAGCTCCCGCATGGGCGAGGATGTTGGAAACACCATATATTTT
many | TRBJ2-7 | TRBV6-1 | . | CASSVSQYEQYF | TGTGCCAGCAGTGTAAGTCAGTACGAGCAGTACTTC
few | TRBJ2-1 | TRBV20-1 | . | CSASRLQSSYNEQFF | TGCAGTGCTAGTCGTCTCCAGAGCTCCTACAATGAGCAGTTCTTC
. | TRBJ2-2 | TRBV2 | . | CASSEANPGELFF | TGTGCCAGCAGTGAGGCGAACCCCGGGGAGCTGTTTTTT
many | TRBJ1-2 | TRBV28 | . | CASSPGGVNYGYTF | TGTGCCAGCAGTCCTGGGGGAGTAAACTATGGCTACACCTTC
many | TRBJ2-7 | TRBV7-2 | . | CASTTTVDAYEQYF | TGTGCCAGCACCACTACTGTCGACGCCTACGAGCAGTACTTC
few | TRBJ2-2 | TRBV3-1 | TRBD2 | CASSQDRLAGATGELFF | TGTGCCAGCAGCCAAGATCGGCTAGCGGGGGCGACCGGGGAGCTGTTTTTT
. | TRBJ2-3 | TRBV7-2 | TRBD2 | CASSAHFQRGVDTQYF | TGTGCCAGCAGCGCCCATTTCCAGCGGGGGGTCGATACGCAGTATTTT
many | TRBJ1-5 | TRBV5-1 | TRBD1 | CASSLDRADQPQHF | TGCGCCAGCAGCTTAGACAGGGCAGATCAGCCCCAGCATTTT
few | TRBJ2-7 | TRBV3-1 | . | CASTHHGEIEQYF | TGTGCCAGCACCCACCACGGAGAGATCGAGCAGTACTTC
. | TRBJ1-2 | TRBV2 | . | CASSEASSYGYTF | TGTGCCAGCAGTGAAGCGTCATCCTATGGCTACACCTTC
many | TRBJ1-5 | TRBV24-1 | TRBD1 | CATSDPGQGDGQPQHF | TGTGCCACCAGTGACCCCGGACAGGGAGACGGTCAGCCCCAGCATTTT
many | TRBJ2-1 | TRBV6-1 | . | CASRSRASESHEQFF | TGTGCCAGCAGGAGCCGGGCCTCAGAGTCCCATGAGCAGTTCTTC
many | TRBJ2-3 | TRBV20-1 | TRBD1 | CSARDRMTGGSTDTQYF | TGCAGTGCTAGAGATAGGATGACAGGGGGAAGTACAGATACGCAGTATTTT
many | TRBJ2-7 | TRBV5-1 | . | CASSLTGGGDYEQYF | TGCGCCAGCAGCTTGACAGGTGGCGGCGACTACGAGCAGTACTTC
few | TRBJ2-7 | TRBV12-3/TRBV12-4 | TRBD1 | CASSVMTGIEQYF | TGTGCCAGCAGTGTAATGACAGGGATAGAGCAGTACTTC
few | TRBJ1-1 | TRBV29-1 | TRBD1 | CSVDHGSGGTEAFF | TGCAGCGTTGATCATGGGTCAGGGGGCACTGAAGCTTTCTTT
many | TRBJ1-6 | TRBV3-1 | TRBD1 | CASSQDPRGQNSPLHF | TGTGCCAGCAGCCAGGACCCTAGGGGACAGAATTCACCCCTCCACTTT
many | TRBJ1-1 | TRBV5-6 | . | CASSQDRRAEAFF | TGTGCCAGCAGCCAAGACAGGAGGGCTGAAGCTTTCTTT
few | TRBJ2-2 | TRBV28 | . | CASNLGANTGELFF | TGTGCCAGCAACCTCGGGGCGAACACCGGGGAGCTGTTTTTT
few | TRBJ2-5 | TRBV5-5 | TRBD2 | CASSWGDYQETQYF | TGTGCCAGCAGCTGGGGGGACTATCAAGAGACCCAGTACTTC
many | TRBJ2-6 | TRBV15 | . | CATSSFDRSGANVLTF | TGTGCCACCAGCAGCTTTGACAGGTCTGGGGCCAACGTCCTGACTTTC
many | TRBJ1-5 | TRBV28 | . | CASSPGAGWGNQPQHF | TGTGCCAGCAGCCCAGGGGCAGGCTGGGGCAATCAGCCCCAGCATTTT
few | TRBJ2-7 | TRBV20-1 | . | CSASTYSYEQYF | TGCAGTGCTAGCACTTATTCCTACGAGCAGTACTTC
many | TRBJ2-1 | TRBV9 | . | CASSVVPNEQFF | TGTGCCAGCAGCGTAGTGCCAAATGAGCAGTTCTTC